This is a list of T cell receptor beta chains from one sample in a study of beta chain features in type 1 diabetes. Assay used: immunoSEQ multiplex PCR; TCRdb lists only in-frame clones, some missing. The sample holds around 250,000 clones; approximately 15% are singletons and the top ten take roughly 0.019%. Specimen: naive CD4+ T cells from blood. The origin of the receptors is a man aged 25-45 years with type 1 diabetes. Both conserved end residues are part of each CDR3. A D gene is named only where the DNA matches it firmly. Clone size is stated in some rows and not others, as once, few, many or a class when expanded.

j_call,d_call,clone_size,v_call,cdr3_nt,cdr3_aa
TRBJ2-5,NA,NA,TRBV4-2,TGTGCCAGCAGCCAAGGACCTAGCCCCCAAGAGACCCAGTACTTC,CASSQGPSPQETQYF
TRBJ2-7,TRBD2,few,TRBV29-1,TGCAGCGTGCGGGGGTCCTACGAGCAGTACTTC,CSVRGSYEQYF
TRBJ2-5,NA,NA,TRBV6-1,TGTGCCAGCAGTGAAGGAGGTGGGACCCAGTACTTC,CASSEGGGTQYF
TRBJ1-2,NA,few,TRBV5-1,TGCGCCAGCAGCTTAGCCACAGGGCTTAACTATGGCTACACCTTC,CASSLATGLNYGYTF
TRBJ2-3,NA,NA,TRBV5-1,TGCGCCAGCAGCTTGGACAGGGTGTCAGATACGCAGTATTTT,CASSLDRVSDTQYF
TRBJ1-1,TRBD1,NA,TRBV18,TGTGCCAGCTCACTTGGACAGGGTCGCGAAATGAACACTGAAGCTTTCTTT,CASSLGQGREMNTEAFF
TRBJ2-5,NA,NA,TRBV7-9,TGTGCCAGCAGCTTATGGGGGGGCGAGGGGACCCAGTACTTC,CASSLWGGEGTQYF
TRBJ1-5,NA,few,TRBV5-1,TGTGCCAGCAGCTTGGTCGCGGCTAGCAATCAGCCCCAGCATTTT,CASSLVAASNQPQHF
TRBJ2-1,NA,NA,TRBV5-6,TGTGCCAGCAGCAGGGGGAATGAGCAGTTCTTC,CASSRGNEQFF
TRBJ1-5,NA,NA,TRBV30,TGTGCCTGGGACAGTGCCCGCAATCAGCCCCAGCATTTT,CAWDSARNQPQHF
TRBJ2-1,NA,NA,TRBV10-3,TGTGCCATCAGTGCTTTGGACAATGAAGGGAATGAGCAGTTCTTC,CAISALDNEGNEQFF
TRBJ2-7,NA,few,TRBV29-1,TGCAGCGTAATCTTTGATGCGGGAAGCTCCTACGAGCAGTACTTC,CSVIFDAGSSYEQYF
TRBJ2-1,TRBD2,few,TRBV7-9,TGTGCCAGCAGCCCGGGACTAGCCGGGGGGGGCTCCTACAATGAGCAGTTCTTC,CASSPGLAGGGSYNEQFF
TRBJ1-5,TRBD1,few,TRBV2,TGTGCCAGCACCGAGGACAGGGCCCCGCCCCAGCATTTT,CASTEDRAPPQHF
TRBJ2-2,TRBD1,NA,TRBV9,TGTGCCAGCAGCGGAGACAGGGTCCTCACCGGGGAGCTGTTTTTT,CASSGDRVLTGELFF
TRBJ2-5,NA,few,TRBV6-1,TGTGCCAGTTCGGTCCTCCAAGAGACCCAGTACTTC,CASSVLQETQYF
TRBJ2-2,TRBD2,few,TRBV15,TGTGCCACCAGCAGAGATTCGCTAGCGGGAGTAGGAGAGCTGTTTTTT,CATSRDSLAGVGELFF